A selection of T cell receptor beta chains follows, all from one sample in a study of spatial heterogeneity in lung cancer. MiXCR, applied by TCRdb to the 5' RACE reads, yields one record per CDR3 protein. Among approximately 6,900 distinct CDR3 sequences listed, about 3.9% were seen once. The specimen was normal lung tissue next to the tumor, collected at surgery. These receptors all come from a female donor with early-stage non-small cell lung cancer. Both conserved end residues are trimmed from each CDR3. Fields, in order: clone size, V gene, CDR3 protein. The listing skips clone size in some rows; elsewhere it reads once, few, many or a size class.

>medium-sized|TRBV12-3/TRBV12-4
ASSLGRYEQY
>many|TRBV7-2
ASSRLWVMYEQY
>many|TRBV29-1
SGTKGFDTEAF
>many|TRBV12-5
ASGRYLNGYT
>many|TRBV11-2
ASCLASGSIPQY
>many|TRBV18
ASSPSADSSGNTIY
>many|TRBV9
ASSVEGTGGNSPLH
>many|TRBV20-1
SASQTDYGYT
>NA|TRBV7-8
ASSPLASYNEQF
>many|TRBV7-3
ASSQGPSGGWNEQF
>many|TRBV5-1
ASNRETNTEAF
>many|TRBV2
ASSPAGRGRGETQY
>many|TRBV14
ASSQAWREQF
>medium-sized|TRBV20-1
SARGLAGVYEQY
>many|TRBV6-2/TRBV6-3
ASSLGGGQETQY
>medium-sized|TRBV5-6
ASSRTGTYEQY
>many|TRBV7-9
ASGDGNYEQY
>many|TRBV11-2
ASRKLAGGLEQF
>many|TRBV24-1
ATSEGGQGRDEQY
>many|TRBV30
ASPSATGELF
>many|TRBV18
ASSSGALSGNTIY
>many|TRBV7-2
ASSPTGGVLGQETQY
>many|TRBV20-1
SAKVGIQGAQY
>many|TRBV20-1
SARDSGVGGARNYGYT
>many|TRBV7-2
ASSLVPYEQY
>many|TRBV2
ASTRGSTGLAIGETQY
>many|TRBV5-1
ASSLEGNTEAF
>medium-sized|TRBV6-2/TRBV6-3
ASLPDSSYNEQF
>many|TRBV11-1
ASSPRGDEQY
>medium-sized|TRBV27
ASSLSRQPNYGYT
>many|TRBV24-1
ATSDWGPAGRVADTQY
>many|TRBV27
ASSLWASAQETQY
>medium-sized|TRBV28
ASSFQGAGANVLT
>many|TRBV7-9
ASSHGGSDGELF
>many|TRBV20-1
SASPVRGNSPLH
>medium-sized|TRBV7-8
ASSPRGGLGNEQF